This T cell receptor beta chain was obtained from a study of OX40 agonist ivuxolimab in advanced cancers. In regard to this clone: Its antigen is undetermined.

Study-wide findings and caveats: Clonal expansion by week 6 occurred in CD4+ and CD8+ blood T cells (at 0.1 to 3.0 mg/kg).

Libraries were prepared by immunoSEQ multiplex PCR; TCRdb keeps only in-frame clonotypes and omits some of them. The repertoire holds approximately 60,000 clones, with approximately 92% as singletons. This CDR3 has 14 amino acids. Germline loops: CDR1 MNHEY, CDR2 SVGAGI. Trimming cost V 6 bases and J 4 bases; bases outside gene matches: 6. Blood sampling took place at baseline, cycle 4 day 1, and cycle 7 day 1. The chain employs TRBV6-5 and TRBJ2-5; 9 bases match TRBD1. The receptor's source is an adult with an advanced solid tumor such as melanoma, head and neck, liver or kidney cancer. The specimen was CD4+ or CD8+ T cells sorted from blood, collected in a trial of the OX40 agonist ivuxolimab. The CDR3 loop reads CASRPGQGSETQYF. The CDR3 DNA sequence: TGTGCCAGCAGACCGGGACAGGGTTCAGAGACCCAGTACTTC.